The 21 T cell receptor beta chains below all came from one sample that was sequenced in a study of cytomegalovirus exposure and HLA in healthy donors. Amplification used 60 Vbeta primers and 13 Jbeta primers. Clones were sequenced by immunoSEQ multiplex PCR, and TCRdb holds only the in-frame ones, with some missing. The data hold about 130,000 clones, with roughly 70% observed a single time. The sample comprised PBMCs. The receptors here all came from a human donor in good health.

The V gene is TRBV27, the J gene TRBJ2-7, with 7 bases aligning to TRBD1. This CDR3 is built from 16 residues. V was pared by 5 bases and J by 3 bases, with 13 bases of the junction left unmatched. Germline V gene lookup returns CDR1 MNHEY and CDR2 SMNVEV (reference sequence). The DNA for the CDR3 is TGTGCCAGCAGTGGCGGACGGACAGGAGTGATCTACGAGCAGTACTTC. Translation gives CASSGGRTGVIYEQYF.

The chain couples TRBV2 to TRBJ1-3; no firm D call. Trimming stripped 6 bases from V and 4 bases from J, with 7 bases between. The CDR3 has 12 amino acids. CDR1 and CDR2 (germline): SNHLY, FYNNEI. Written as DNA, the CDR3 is TGTGCCAGCAGGAGAGAAGGAAACACCATATATTTT. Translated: CASRREGNTIYF. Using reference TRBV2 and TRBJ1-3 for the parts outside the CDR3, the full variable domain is EPEVTQTPSHQVTQMGQEVILRCVPISNHLYFYWYRQILGQKVEFLVSFYNNEISEKSEIFDDQFSVERPDGSNFTLKIRSTKLEDSAMYFCASRREGNTIYFGEGSWLTVV.

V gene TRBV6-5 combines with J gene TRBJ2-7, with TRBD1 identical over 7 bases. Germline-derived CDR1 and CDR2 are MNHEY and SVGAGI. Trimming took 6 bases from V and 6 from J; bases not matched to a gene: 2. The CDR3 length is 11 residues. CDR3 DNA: TGTGCCAGCAGAACAGGGGTCGAGCAGTACTTC. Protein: CASRTGVEQYF.

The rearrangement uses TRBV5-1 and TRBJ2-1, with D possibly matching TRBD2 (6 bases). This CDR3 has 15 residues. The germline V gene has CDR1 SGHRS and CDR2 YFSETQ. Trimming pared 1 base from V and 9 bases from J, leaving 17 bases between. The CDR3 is CASSLWGSRDGEQFF. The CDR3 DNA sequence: TGCGCCAGCAGCTTGTGGGGCTCGCGGGACGGTGAGCAGTTCTTC.

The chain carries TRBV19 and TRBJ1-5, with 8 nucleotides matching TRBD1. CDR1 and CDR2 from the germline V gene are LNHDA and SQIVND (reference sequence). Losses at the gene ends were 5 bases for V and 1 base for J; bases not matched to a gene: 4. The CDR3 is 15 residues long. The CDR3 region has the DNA TGTGCCAGTAGTCCAAGGGACAGGAGCAATCAGCCCCAGCATTTT. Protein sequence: CASSPRDRSNQPQHF.

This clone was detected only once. DNA of the CDR3: TGTGCCAGCAGCGTAACTAGCGGGAGAACAGATACGCAGTATTTT. Its translation is CASSVTSGRTDTQYF. This chain links TRBV28 with TRBJ2-3, with TRBD2 identical over 11 bases. Germline assignment: CDR1 MDHEN and CDR2 SYDVKM. J lost 3 bases, V lost 6 bases, and 5 bases had no gene match. This CDR3 contains 15 residues.

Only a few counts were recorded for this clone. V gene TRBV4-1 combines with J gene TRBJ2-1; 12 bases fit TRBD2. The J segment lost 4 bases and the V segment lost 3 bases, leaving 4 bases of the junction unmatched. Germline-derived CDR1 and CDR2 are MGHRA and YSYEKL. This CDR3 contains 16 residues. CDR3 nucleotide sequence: TGCGCCAGCAGCCATTACGGGACTAGCGGGTACAATGAGCAGTTCTTC. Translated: CASSHYGTSGYNEQFF.

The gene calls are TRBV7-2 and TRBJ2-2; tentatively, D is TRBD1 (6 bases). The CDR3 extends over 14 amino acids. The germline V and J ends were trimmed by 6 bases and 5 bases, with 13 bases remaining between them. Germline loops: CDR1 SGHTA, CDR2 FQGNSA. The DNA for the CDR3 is TGTGCCAGCAGGACAGGCCCAGGGACCGGGGAGCTGTTTTTT. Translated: CASRTGPGTGELFF.

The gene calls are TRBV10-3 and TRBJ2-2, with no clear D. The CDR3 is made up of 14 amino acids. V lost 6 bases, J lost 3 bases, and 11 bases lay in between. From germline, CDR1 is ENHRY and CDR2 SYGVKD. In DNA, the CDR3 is TGTGCCATCAGACCAGTCGTGGACACCGGGGAGCTGTTTTTT. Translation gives CAIRPVVDTGELFF.

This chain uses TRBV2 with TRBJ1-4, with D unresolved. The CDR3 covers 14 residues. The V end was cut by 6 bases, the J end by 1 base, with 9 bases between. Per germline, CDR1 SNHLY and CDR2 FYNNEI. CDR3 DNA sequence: TGTGCCAGCAGCCCGACACGAACTAATGAAAAACTGTTTTTT. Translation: CASSPTRTNEKLFF. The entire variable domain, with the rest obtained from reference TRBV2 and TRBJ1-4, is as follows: EPEVTQTPSHQVTQMGQEVILRCVPISNHLYFYWYRQILGQKVEFLVSFYNNEISEKSEIFDDQFSVERPDGSNFTLKIRSTKLEDSAMYFCASSPTRTNEKLFFGSGTQLSVL.

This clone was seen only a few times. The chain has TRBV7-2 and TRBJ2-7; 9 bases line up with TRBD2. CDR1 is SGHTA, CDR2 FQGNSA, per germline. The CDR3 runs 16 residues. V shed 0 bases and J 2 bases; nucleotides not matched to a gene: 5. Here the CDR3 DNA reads TGTGCCAGCAGCTTAGCGAGGACTAGCGTTACCTACGAGCAGTACTTC. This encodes CASSLARTSVTYEQYF.

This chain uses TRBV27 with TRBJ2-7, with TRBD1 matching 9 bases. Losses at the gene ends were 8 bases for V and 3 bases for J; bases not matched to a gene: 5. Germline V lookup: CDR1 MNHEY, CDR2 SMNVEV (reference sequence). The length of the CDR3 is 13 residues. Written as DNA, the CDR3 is TGTGCCAGCCCTGAGACAGGGGGCTACGAGCAGTACTTC. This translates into CASPETGGYEQYF.

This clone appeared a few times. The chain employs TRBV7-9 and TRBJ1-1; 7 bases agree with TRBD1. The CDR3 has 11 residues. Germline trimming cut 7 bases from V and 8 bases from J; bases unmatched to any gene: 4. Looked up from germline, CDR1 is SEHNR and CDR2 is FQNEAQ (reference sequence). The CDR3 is CASTARGEAFF. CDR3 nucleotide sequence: TGTGCCAGCACTGCCAGGGGGGAAGCTTTCTTT.

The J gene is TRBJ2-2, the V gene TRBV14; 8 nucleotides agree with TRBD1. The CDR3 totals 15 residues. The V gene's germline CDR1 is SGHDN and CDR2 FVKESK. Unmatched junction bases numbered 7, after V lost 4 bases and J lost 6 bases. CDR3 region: CASSLRTGTSGELFF. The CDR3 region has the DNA TGTGCCAGCAGCCTGAGGACAGGGACCTCCGGGGAGCTGTTTTTT.

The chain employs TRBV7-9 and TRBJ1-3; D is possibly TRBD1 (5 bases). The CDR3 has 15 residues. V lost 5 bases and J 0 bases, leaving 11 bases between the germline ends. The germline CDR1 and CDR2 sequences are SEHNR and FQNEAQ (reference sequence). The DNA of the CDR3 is TGTGCCAGCAGCCGCGACAGTACCTCTGGAAACACCATATATTTT. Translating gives CASSRDSTSGNTIYF.

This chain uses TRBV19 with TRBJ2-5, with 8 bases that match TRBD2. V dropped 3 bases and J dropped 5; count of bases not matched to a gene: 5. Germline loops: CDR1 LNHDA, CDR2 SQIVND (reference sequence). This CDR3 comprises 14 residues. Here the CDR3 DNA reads TGTGCCAGTAGTATTCTAGCGGGCGGGGAGACCCAGTACTTC. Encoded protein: CASSILAGGETQYF. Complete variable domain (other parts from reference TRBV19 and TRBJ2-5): DGGITQSPKYLFRKEGQNVTLSCEQNLNHDAMYWYRQDPGQGLRLIYYSQIVNDFQKGDIAEGYSVSREKKESFPLTVTSAQKNPTAFYLCASSILAGGETQYFGPGTRLLVL.

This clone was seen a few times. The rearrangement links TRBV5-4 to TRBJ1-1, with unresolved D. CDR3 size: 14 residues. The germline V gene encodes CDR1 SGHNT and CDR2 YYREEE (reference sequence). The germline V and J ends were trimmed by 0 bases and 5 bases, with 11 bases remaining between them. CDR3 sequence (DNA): TGTGCCAGCAGCTTGGGGGCGGGAGGTACTGAAGCTTTCTTT. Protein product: CASSLGAGGTEAFF.

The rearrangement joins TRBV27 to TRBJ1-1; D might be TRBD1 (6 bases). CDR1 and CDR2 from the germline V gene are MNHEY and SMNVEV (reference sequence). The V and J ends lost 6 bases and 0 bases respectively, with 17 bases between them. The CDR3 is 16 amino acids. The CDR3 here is CASSPWGQKMNTEAFF. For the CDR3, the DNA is TGTGCCAGCAGCCCCTGGGGACAAAAAATGAACACTGAAGCTTTCTTT.

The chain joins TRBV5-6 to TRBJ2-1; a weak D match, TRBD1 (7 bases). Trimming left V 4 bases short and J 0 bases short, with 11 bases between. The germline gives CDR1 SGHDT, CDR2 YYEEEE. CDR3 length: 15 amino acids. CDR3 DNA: TGTGCCAGCAGCCTCCAGGGGGGCTCCTACAATGAGCAGTTCTTC. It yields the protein CASSLQGGSYNEQFF.

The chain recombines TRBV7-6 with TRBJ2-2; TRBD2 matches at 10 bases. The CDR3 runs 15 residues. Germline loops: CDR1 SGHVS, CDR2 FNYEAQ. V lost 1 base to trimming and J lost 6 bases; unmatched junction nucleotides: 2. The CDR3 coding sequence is TGTGCCAGCAGCTTAGAGCTAGCGGGAGCCGGGGAGCTGTTTTTT. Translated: CASSLELAGAGELFF.

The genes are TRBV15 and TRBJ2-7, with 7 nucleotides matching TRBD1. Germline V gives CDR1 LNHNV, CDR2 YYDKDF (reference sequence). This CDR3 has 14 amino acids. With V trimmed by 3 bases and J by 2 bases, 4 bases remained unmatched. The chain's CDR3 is CATSSVQGAYEQYF. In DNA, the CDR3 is TGTGCCACCAGCAGCGTTCAGGGGGCCTACGAGCAGTACTTC.